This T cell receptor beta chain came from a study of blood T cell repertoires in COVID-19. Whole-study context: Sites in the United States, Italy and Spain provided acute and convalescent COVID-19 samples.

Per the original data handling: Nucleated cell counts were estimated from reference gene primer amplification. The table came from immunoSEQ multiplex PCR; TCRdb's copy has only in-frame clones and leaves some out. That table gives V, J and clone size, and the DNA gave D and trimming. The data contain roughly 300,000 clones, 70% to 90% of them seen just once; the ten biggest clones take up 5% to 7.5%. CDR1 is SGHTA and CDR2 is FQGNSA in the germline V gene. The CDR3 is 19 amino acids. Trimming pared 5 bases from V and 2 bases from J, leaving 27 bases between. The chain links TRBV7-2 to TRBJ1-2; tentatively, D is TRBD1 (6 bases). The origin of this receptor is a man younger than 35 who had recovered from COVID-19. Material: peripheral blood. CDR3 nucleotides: TGTGCCAGCAGCCCCCTGGGGGGGGCGGGATGGGGGACCAACTATGGCTACACCTTC. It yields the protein CASSPLGGAGWGTNYGYTF. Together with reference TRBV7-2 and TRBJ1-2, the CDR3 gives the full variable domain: GAGVSQSPSNKVTEKGKDVELRCDPISGHTALYWYRQSLGQGLEFLIYFQGNSAPDKSGLPSDRFSAERTGGSVSTLTIQRTQQEDSAVYLCASSPLGGAGWGTNYGYTFGSGTRLTVV.